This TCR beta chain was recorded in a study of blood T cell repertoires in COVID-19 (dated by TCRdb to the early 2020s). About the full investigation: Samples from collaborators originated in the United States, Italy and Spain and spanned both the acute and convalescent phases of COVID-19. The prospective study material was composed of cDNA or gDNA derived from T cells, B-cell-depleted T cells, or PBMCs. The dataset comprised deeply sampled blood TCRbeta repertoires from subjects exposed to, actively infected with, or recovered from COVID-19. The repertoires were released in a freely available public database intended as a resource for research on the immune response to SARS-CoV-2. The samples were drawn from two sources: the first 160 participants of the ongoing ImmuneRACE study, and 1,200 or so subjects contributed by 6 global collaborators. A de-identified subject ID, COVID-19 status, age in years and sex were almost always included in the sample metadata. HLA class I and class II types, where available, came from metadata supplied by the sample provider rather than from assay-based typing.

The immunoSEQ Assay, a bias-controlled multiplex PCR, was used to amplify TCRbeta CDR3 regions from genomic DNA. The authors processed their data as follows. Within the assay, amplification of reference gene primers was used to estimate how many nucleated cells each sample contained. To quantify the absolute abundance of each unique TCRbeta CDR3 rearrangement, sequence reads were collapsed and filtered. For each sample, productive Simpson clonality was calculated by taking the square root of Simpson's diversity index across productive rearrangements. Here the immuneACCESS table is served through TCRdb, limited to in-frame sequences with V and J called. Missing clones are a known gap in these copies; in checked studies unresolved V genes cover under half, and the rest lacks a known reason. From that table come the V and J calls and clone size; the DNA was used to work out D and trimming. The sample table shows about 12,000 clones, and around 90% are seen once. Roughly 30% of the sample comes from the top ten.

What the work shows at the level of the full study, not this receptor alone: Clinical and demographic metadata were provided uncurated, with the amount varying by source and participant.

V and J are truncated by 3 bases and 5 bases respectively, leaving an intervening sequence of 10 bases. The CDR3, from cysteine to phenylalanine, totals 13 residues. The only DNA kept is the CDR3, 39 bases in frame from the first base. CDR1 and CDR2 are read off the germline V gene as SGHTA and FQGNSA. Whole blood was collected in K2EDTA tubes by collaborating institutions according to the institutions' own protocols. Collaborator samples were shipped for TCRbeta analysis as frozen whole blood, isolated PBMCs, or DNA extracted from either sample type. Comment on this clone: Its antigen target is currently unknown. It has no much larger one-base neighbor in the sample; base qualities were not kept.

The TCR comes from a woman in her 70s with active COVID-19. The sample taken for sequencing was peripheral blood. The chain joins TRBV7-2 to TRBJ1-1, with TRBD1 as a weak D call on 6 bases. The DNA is TGTGCCAGCAGCTTCAAACAGGGAACTGAAGCTTTCTTT. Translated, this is CASSFKQGTEAFF.